A selection of T cell receptor beta chains follows, all from one sample in a study of T cell repertoires in cytomegalovirus infection. One entry per CDR3 protein results from TCRdb running MiXCR on the reads. Seen here are some 160,000 distinct CDR3 sequences, about a sixth observed once, and the top ten hold around 20%. Sequenced input: CD8+ T cells from PBMCs. Receptors originate from a human donor in good health (CMV status not recorded). Some clones in this sample may be carry-over from other donors' samples. CDR3s include the opening cysteine and the closing phenylalanine or tryptophan. A D gene is named only where the DNA matches it firmly. Only part of the rows carry a size: once, few, many, or a class if the clone is expanded.

d_gene,v_gene,abundance,j_gene,CDR3nt,CDR3aa
-,TRBV7-9,-,TRBJ2-7,TGTGCCAGCGCTAGGTCCTACGAGCAGTACTTC,CASARSYEQYF
-,TRBV7-9,few,TRBJ1-1,TGTGCCAGCAGCTTTAACACTAACAGGGACACTGAAGCTTTCTTT,CASSFNTNRDTEAFF
-,TRBV6-2/TRBV6-3,few,TRBJ2-2,TGTGCCAGCAGTTACTCGTTTCCCACCGGGGAGCTGTTTTTT,CASSYSFPTGELFF
TRBD1,TRBV28,many,TRBJ1-1,TGTGCCAGCAGTATAACAGGGGGCTTAGGCCGACTCGAGAACACTGAAGCTTTCTTT,CASSITGGLGRLENTEAFF
-,TRBV7-6,few,TRBJ2-5,TGTGCCAGCAGCCTACCCGCAGGTAGTATGGAGACCCAGTACTTC,CASSLPAGSMETQYF
-,TRBV7-9,-,TRBJ1-5,TGTGCCAGCAGCTTTGGAGGAGGGGGATATGACAATCAGCCCCAGCATTTT,CASSFGGGGYDNQPQHF
-,TRBV28,-,TRBJ2-7,TGTGCCAGCAGTTCTTACAGGGAAGTCTCCTACGAGCAGTACTTC,CASSSYREVSYEQYF
TRBD1,TRBV4-1,-,TRBJ2-1,TGCGCCAGCAGCCAGGGACAGGGTGGAGGTTACAATGAGCAGTTCTTC,CASSQGQGGGYNEQFF
TRBD1,TRBV28,few,TRBJ2-5,TGTGCCAGCACCCCGTATCGGACCCCAGGGGGCCAAGAGACCCAGTACTTC,CASTPYRTPGGQETQYF
TRBD2,TRBV28,few,TRBJ2-3,TGTGCCAGCAGCACCGCGCCCAGGGGAGGGCTAGCGGGACCCACAGATACGCAGTATTTT,CASSTAPRGGLAGPTDTQYF
-,TRBV20-1,-,TRBJ2-1,TGCAGTGCCAGGGGCCAGGTCTACAATGAGCAGTTCTTC,CSARGQVYNEQFF
-,TRBV29-1,-,TRBJ2-1,TGCAGCGTTGAAAGCCGGAACAATGAGCAGTTCTTC,CSVESRNNEQFF
TRBD1,TRBV7-9,-,TRBJ1-2,TGTGCCAGCAGTAAAAGCGGACAGGGGGCGAACCCGGTTCTACTCTACACCTTC,CASSKSGQGANPVLLYTF
-,TRBV28,few,TRBJ2-4,TGTGCCAGCAGTTTAGAGTATGGGGGGGCAAACATTCAGTACTTC,CASSLEYGGANIQYF
-,TRBV6-5,-,TRBJ2-2,TGTGCCAGCAGTTCGGCGGAGAACACCGGGGAGCTGTTTTTT,CASSSAENTGELFF
-,TRBV4-1,many,TRBJ1-1,TGCGCCAGCAGCCAGGCCGTTCTAGGGAGAGCAGGCACTGAAGCTTTCTTT,CASSQAVLGRAGTEAFF
-,TRBV7-8,few,TRBJ2-2,TGTGCCAGCAGCCTCAAGTGGACCGGGGAGCTGTTTTTT,CASSLKWTGELFF
-,TRBV28,many,TRBJ1-5,TGTGCCAGCAGTTTATTAGTGTGGCGCAATCAGCCCCAGCATTTT,CASSLLVWRNQPQHF
TRBD2,TRBV20-1,few,TRBJ2-1,TGCAGTGCTAGAGAGGCTAGCGGGGGGTACAGCTCCTACAATGAGCAGTTCTTC,CSAREASGGYSSYNEQFF
-,TRBV15,few,TRBJ1-2,TGTGCCACCAGCAGAGATCGGGCCCATGAGGGCTACACCTTC,CATSRDRAHEGYTF
-,TRBV28,-,TRBJ2-7,TGTGCCAGCAGTTTATGGGATGGTGGAGGCTACGAGCAGTACTTC,CASSLWDGGGYEQYF
-,TRBV4-3,-,TRBJ1-1,TGCGCCAGCAGCCAAGTGTTGAACACTGAAGCTTTCTTT,CASSQVLNTEAFF
TRBD2,TRBV7-2,-,TRBJ2-1,TGTGCCAGCAGAAGGCCTTTGACGGGGACTAGACTGTCCTACAATGAGCAGTTCTTC,CASRRPLTGTRLSYNEQFF
-,TRBV28,few,TRBJ2-2,TGTGCCAGCAGTGTACGGGGAAACGCGAACACCGGGGAGCTGTTTTTT,CASSVRGNANTGELFF